These 6 T cell receptor beta chains came from one sample sequenced in a study of identical twins. TCRdb called the 5' RACE reads again in MiXCR, with one record for every CDR3 protein. The table has under 1 million distinct CDR3 sequences, roughly an eighth seen once. The same data also contributed to another study, on yellow fever vaccine responses in identical twins.

The specimen was PBMCs. These receptors originate from a woman between 18 and 29 years old in good health.

The rearrangement links TRBV11-2 to TRBJ2-5; no firm D call. This CDR3 has 19 amino acids. Trimming stripped 0 bases from V and 1 base from J, with 21 bases between. Germline CDR1 is SGHAT and CDR2 is FQNNGV. CDR3 amino acids: CASSLEVGRLNPRQETQYF. CDR3 bases: TGTGCCAGCAGCTTAGAAGTAGGCAGACTGAACCCCCGCCAAGAGACCCAGTACTTC.

The gene calls are TRBV2 and TRBJ2-7, with 10 nucleotides matching TRBD2. Germline-derived CDR1 and CDR2 are SNHLY and FYNNEI. The CDR3 is 17 amino acids. Trimming removed 0 bases from V and 4 bases from J; junction bases left unmatched: 9. CDR3 in DNA: TGTGCCAGCAGTGAAGCGTGGATGCTAGCGGGGGATTACGAGCAGTACGTC. Encoded protein: CASSEAWMLAGDYEQYV.

This clonotype showed up many times. The chain recombines TRBV15 with TRBJ1-2, with D possibly TRBD1 on 5 matching bases. Germline-derived CDR1 and CDR2 are LNHNV and YYDKDF (reference sequence). The CDR3 has 13 amino acids. Trimming left V 5 bases short and J 5 bases short, with 12 bases between. The CDR3: CATSSDSSYGYTF. The CDR3 DNA sequence: TGTGCCACCAGCTCTGACAGCAGTTATGGCTACACCTTC.

The table lists this clonotype with a few counts. This chain connects TRBV2 to TRBJ2-5, with 8 bases aligning to TRBD2. Germline V gene lookup returns CDR1 SNHLY and CDR2 FYNNEI. Trimming took 6 bases from V and 5 from J; bases not matched to a gene: 5. The CDR3 has 13 residues. CDR3 amino acids: CASRTGLGETQYF. The CDR3 nucleotides are TGTGCCAGCAGGACGGGACTAGGGGAGACCCAGTACTTC.

The table lists this clonotype with a few counts. The chain carries TRBV3-1 and TRBJ2-5, with 7 bases fitting TRBD2. Per germline, CDR1 LGHDT and CDR2 YNNKEL (reference sequence). J gave up 3 bases and V 4 bases, and 8 bases lay outside the gene matches. The CDR3 sequence is 15 residues long. The CDR3 spells CASSRLGLAEETQYF. CDR3 in DNA: TGTGCCAGCAGCCGCCTGGGGCTAGCGGAAGAGACCCAGTACTTC.

V usage is TRBV6-2 or TRBV6-3 and J usage is TRBJ2-7, with D possibly matching TRBD1 (6 bases). In germline, CDR1 is MNHEY, CDR2 SVGEGT. CDR3 length: 15 amino acids. Trimming removed 0 bases from V and 3 bases from J, with 12 bases in between. CDR3 DNA: TGTGCCAGCAGTTACTCCCCAGAAGGGGGCTACGAGCAGTACTTC. It specifies CASSYSPEGGYEQYF.